A selection of T cell receptor beta chains follows, all from one sample in a study of T cells in Graves' hyperthyroidism and ophthalmopathy. TCRdb passed the multiplex PCR reads through MiXCR, listing each CDR3 protein once. This table has 34,000 or so distinct CDR3 sequences, around 52% appearing once. The sample was blood. The source is a woman in her forties with Graves' ophthalmopathy. The CDR3 runs from the conserved cysteine through the conserved F or W.

v_gene	j_gene	CDR3aa
TRBV19	TRBJ1-5	CASSQAGGGETQHF
TRBV2	TRBJ1-2	CASSELDGYGYTF
TRBV7-9	TRBJ1-3	CASSLDQGSGNTIYF
TRBV7-6	TRBJ1-5	CASSLGETQYFGPGNQPQHF
TRBV20-1	TRBJ2-7	CSAPDRGSYEQYF
TRBV7-6	TRBJ2-1	CASSLRLAGGFKAHNEQFF
TRBV20-1	TRBJ2-7	CSASRDSSSDEQYF
TRBV10-3	TRBJ2-3	CAISSGADTQYF
TRBV4-2	TRBJ1-6	CASGDRNSPLHF
TRBV10-3	TRBJ2-1	CASSYSATLVYDERFF
TRBV7-6	TRBJ2-5	CAGSIRETQYF
TRBV20-1	TRBJ2-3	CSARTSGSSYEQYF
TRBV7-3	TRBJ2-7	CASSERNYEQYF
TRBV2	TRBJ1-5	CASSETGPDQPQHF
TRBV7-3	TRBJ2-5	CASSPQGDRTGETQYF
TRBV5-1	TRBJ1-6	CASRVDPGHVNSPLHF
TRBV19	TRBJ1-1	CASSTQTVTEAFF
TRBV5-1	TRBJ1-5	CANKGVYSNQPQHF
TRBV7-7	TRBJ1-3	CASSEGRGNTIYF
TRBV9	TRBJ1-6	CASSVEGQGNSPLHF
TRBV24-1	TRBJ1-5	CATQGARGRQPQHF
TRBV4-3	TRBJ1-4	CASSQDPGGKKLFF
TRBV6-1	TRBJ1-4	CASIDSGCTPGNEKLFF
TRBV24-1	TRBJ2-1	CATSDPMRRGFNEQFF
TRBV28	TRBJ2-7	CASSSADDYEQYF
TRBV6-4	TRBJ2-1	CASSDGTTDTQFF